The 12 T cell receptor beta chains below were found in one sample sequenced in a study of vaccination effects on CD4 cells after COVID-19 (dated by TCRdb to between 2021 and 2024). Their cognate antigens are unknown. In the ViraFEST assay, PBMC were stimulated with viral peptide pools, and TCR sequencing was then used to find antigen-specific CD4+ T cell clonotypes based on their expansion. After about 9 days of culture, CD4+ T cells were isolated with the EasySep CD4+ T cell isolation kit. Healthy vaccine recipients had no prior SARS-CoV-2 infection, confirmed by negative nucleocapsid antibodies before and after vaccination. Receptor amplification or capture employed the immunoSEQ multiplex PCR assay. Imported from immuneACCESS, the table was reduced by TCRdb to in-frame sequences with V and J called. These copies leave out some clones; in studies compared against another copy, an unresolved V gene accounts for under half, and the cause of the remainder is not known. This sample comprises more than 35,000 clones, approximately 68% of them detected only once. The ten largest clones take up 15% of the sample.

Material: CD4+ T cells from PBMCs cultured with HCoV-OC43 spike peptides, obtained before COVID-19 vaccination. Interpreted using the paper, the cell subset or site label stands for: HCoV-OC43 spike overlapping peptide pool stimulation. Receptors were obtained from a human donor who received a COVID-19 vaccine.

CDR3 DNA sequence: TGTGCCAGCAGTGAAATACAGGCGACTACCTACAATGAGCAGTTCTTC. Its translation is CASSEIQATTYNEQFF. The rearrangement links TRBV2 to TRBJ2-1; either TRBD1 or TRBD2 may supply D (5 bases each). With 2 bases removed from V and 2 bases from J, the gap between germline ends came to 13 bases. Germline V lookup: CDR1 SNHLY, CDR2 FYNNEI. This CDR3 contains 16 residues.

The V and J genes are TRBV24-1 and TRBJ2-3, with a possible D match to TRBD2 (5 bases). V dropped 4 bases and J dropped 8 bases, with 12 bases sitting between them. Germline CDR1 is KGHDR and CDR2 is SFDVKD. The CDR3 runs to 13 residues. The CDR3 DNA reads TGTGCCACCAGTGAGCCTAGCTGGGGTACGCAGTATTTT. Residues: CATSEPSWGTQYF.

The J gene is TRBJ2-1, the V gene TRBV10-3; 9 bases match TRBD2. The V gene end was trimmed by 6 bases and the J gene end by 6 bases; junction bases not matched to a gene: 6. Germline CDR1 and CDR2: ENHRY and SYGVKD. This CDR3 is built from 14 residues. The CDR3: CAIRDSGSGNEQFF. The DNA for the CDR3 is TGTGCCATCAGAGATAGCGGGAGTGGCAATGAGCAGTTCTTC.

As DNA, the CDR3 is TGTGCCAGCAGTAAACAGGGGTTATGGGATGAGCAGTTCTTC. Translated, it gives CASSKQGLWDEQFF. V is TRBV6-5 and J is TRBJ2-1, with TRBD1 identical over 7 bases. J lost 8 bases, V lost 5 bases, and 9 bases had no gene match. Looked up from germline, CDR1 is MNHEY and CDR2 is SVGAGI. CDR3 length equals 14 residues.

This clone was detected only once. The rearrangement joins TRBV7-9 to TRBJ2-7; no definite D call. The CDR3 totals 16 residues. V was shortened by 4 bases and J by 5 bases, with 21 bases between the two germline ends. Germline V lookup: CDR1 SEHNR, CDR2 FQNEAQ (reference sequence). CDR3: CASSSRLIGSTHEQYF. CDR3 nucleotide sequence: TGTGCCAGCAGCTCCCGTTTAATAGGTAGCACTCACGAGCAGTACTTC.

J is TRBJ1-2 and V is TRBV12-3 or TRBV12-4; possibly TRBD1 for D (6 bases). The CDR3 sequence is 13 residues long. Trimming stripped 6 bases from V and 8 bases from J, with 16 bases between. CDR3 DNA sequence: TGTGCCAGCAGCATTGGGGGGCGGGGCGGCTACACCTTC. Translation gives CASSIGGRGGYTF.

There are a few counts of this clone. V is TRBV2 and J is TRBJ2-5, with D maybe TRBD1 (5 bases). The CDR3 is made up of 15 amino acids. Per germline, CDR1 SNHLY and CDR2 FYNNEI. Trimming removed 6 bases at V and 5 bases at J, with 19 bases between. The CDR3: CASRARQAGRETQYF. The CDR3 coding sequence is TGTGCCAGCAGGGCCCGCCAGGCAGGGCGGGAGACCCAGTACTTC.

The chain has TRBV27 and TRBJ1-2; D gene uncertain. V lost 10 bases and J lost 2, with 11 bases in between. The V gene's germline CDR1 is MNHEY and CDR2 SMNVEV (reference sequence). The CDR3 covers 12 residues. CDR3 sequence: CATSTRNYGYTF. The CDR3 bases are TGTGCCACCTCGACCCGGAACTATGGCTACACCTTC.

V is TRBV9 and J is TRBJ2-1, with 7 positions matching TRBD1. This CDR3 has 15 amino acids. The V and J ends lost 3 bases and 7 bases, in that order; junction bases with no gene match: 10. Germline V CDR1 and CDR2: SGDLS, YYNGEE. The CDR3 sequence: CASSGQGIVANEQFF. Written as DNA, the CDR3 is TGTGCCAGCAGCGGACAGGGTATCGTGGCAAATGAGCAGTTCTTC.

V is TRBV7-9 and J is TRBJ2-7; D not resolved. Trimming left V 5 bases short and J 2 bases short, with 10 bases between. The germline gives CDR1 SEHNR, CDR2 FQNEAQ (reference sequence). The CDR3 runs to 13 residues. The CDR3: CASSPRGPYEQYF. In nucleotides, the CDR3 is TGTGCCAGCAGCCCCCGTGGACCCTACGAGCAGTACTTC.

The chain is built from TRBV18 and TRBJ1-4; D ambiguous. V was cut by 1 base and J by 5 bases, with 5 bases left in between. The CDR3 is made up of 13 amino acids. Germline CDR1 and CDR2: KGHSH and LQKENI. For the CDR3, the DNA is TGTGCCAGCTCACCACAAAGAAATGAAAAACTGTTTTTT. Amino acid sequence: CASSPQRNEKLFF.

The chain is built from TRBV7-9 and TRBJ2-1, with TRBD1 matching 7 bases. The V gene end was trimmed by 3 bases and the J gene end by 2 bases; junction bases not matched to a gene: 4. Germline CDR1 and CDR2: SEHNR and FQNEAQ (reference sequence). This CDR3 has 15 residues. CDR3 amino acids: CASSFDRATYNEQFF. The CDR3 region has the DNA TGTGCCAGCAGCTTCGACAGGGCGACCTACAATGAGCAGTTCTTC.